The 9 T cell receptor beta chains reported below all come from one sample, sequenced in a study of shared clonotypes between healthy human individuals. TCRdb's table, derived via immunoSEQ multiplex PCR, lists solely in-frame clones and lacks some. The sample has over 2 million clones; approximately 95% are singletons. Naive CD8 populations comprised CD45RO-negative cells positively selected for CCR7, excluding terminally differentiated effector memory CD45RA+ cells. Sequencing was performed on naive CD8+ T cells sorted from blood. These receptors were obtained from a man aged 18 to 29 in good health.

This chain joins TRBV4-1 and TRBJ2-7; maybe TRBD2 (5 bases). Looked up from germline, CDR1 is MGHRA and CDR2 is YSYEKL. Trimming cost V 3 bases and J 1 base, with 10 bases left between them. The CDR3 sequence is 14 residues long. In DNA, the CDR3 is TGCGCCAGCAGCCACCTAGCTGATTCCTACGAGCAGTACTTC. Translated: CASSHLADSYEQYF.

The V call is TRBV27, the J call TRBJ2-1; 7 bases align to TRBD2. There are 15 residues in the CDR3. Germline lookup yields CDR1 MNHEY and CDR2 SMNVEV (reference sequence). Unmatched junction bases numbered 7, after V lost 8 bases and J lost 0 bases. CDR3 region: CASARAGPSYNEQFF. CDR3 DNA sequence: TGTGCCAGCGCAAGAGCGGGACCCTCCTACAATGAGCAGTTCTTC.

DNA for the CDR3: TGTGCCAGCAGCTCTATGGAAGAGCAGTTCTTC. Amino acids: CASSSMEEQFF. The chain links TRBV11-1 to TRBJ2-1; no definite D call. Trimming removed 4 bases from V and 10 bases from J, with 8 bases in between. Germline lookup yields CDR1 SGHAT and CDR2 FQDESV (reference sequence). This CDR3 comprises 11 residues.

This chain's CDR3 is CATRAATLGSPLHF. In DNA form, the CDR3 reads TGTGCCACAAGAGCCGCCACCCTGGGTTCACCCCTCCACTTT. The V call is TRBV15, the J call TRBJ1-6; no clear D gene. With 9 bases removed from V and 9 bases from J, the gap between germline ends came to 18 bases. Germline lookup yields CDR1 LNHNV and CDR2 YYDKDF (reference sequence). The CDR3 contains 14 residues.

This clone was observed a single time. This specimen includes other DNA sequences encoding the same CDR3. This rearrangement joins TRBV19 to TRBJ2-3; tentative D call: TRBD2 (5 bases). This CDR3 region has 14 residues. Germline CDR1 and CDR2: LNHDA and SQIVND (reference sequence). The ends were cut back, 2 bases at V and 3 bases at J, with 9 bases in the middle. The DNA for the CDR3 is TGTGCCAGTAGTATATTACTAGGGACAGATACGCAGTATTTT. Encoded protein: CASSILLGTDTQYF.

J is TRBJ1-2 and V is TRBV30; TRBD1 is a possible D gene (5 bases). In germline, CDR1 is GTSNPN, CDR2 SVGIG (reference sequence). This CDR3 comprises 13 residues. Trimming cost V 4 bases and J 0 bases, with 9 bases left between them. DNA of the CDR3: TGTGCCTGGACCGGGACGGCTAACTATGGCTACACCTTC. Translation gives CAWTGTANYGYTF.

This clone was found once. J is TRBJ1-1 and V is TRBV9; TRBD1 agrees at 7 bases. CDR1 and CDR2 (germline): SGDLS, YYNGEE. This CDR3 has 15 residues. J was trimmed by 0 bases and V by 4 bases; bases with no gene match: 6. The DNA for the CDR3 is TGTGCCAGCAGCCCAGAGGGACAGATGAACACTGAAGCTTTCTTT. Amino acids: CASSPEGQMNTEAFF.

The chain links TRBV27 to TRBJ2-7, with a weak D call TRBD2 (6 bases). The CDR3 extends over 13 amino acids. Trimming left V 8 bases short and J 1 base short, with 12 bases between. The germline CDR1 and CDR2 sequences are MNHEY and SMNVEV (reference sequence). The CDR3 loop is CASRRRVSYEQYF. CDR3 coding DNA: TGTGCCAGCCGAAGGAGGGTTTCCTACGAGCAGTACTTC.

The chain recombines TRBV6-1 with TRBJ2-7; D is uncertain. CDR3 length: 12 amino acids. Trimming cost V 0 bases and J 3 bases, with 3 bases left between them. CDR1 is MNHNS, CDR2 SASEGT, per germline. CDR3 region: CASSEAVYEQYF. CDR3 DNA: TGTGCCAGCAGTGAAGCCGTCTACGAGCAGTACTTC.